These T cell receptor beta chains were read from a single sample in a study of OX40 agonist ivuxolimab in advanced cancers. The protocol was immunoSEQ multiplex PCR, while the TCRdb copy is restricted to in-frame clones and leaves out a portion. The sample lists 50,000 to 65,000 clones, approximately 89% occurring once. This sample comprised CD4+ or CD8+ T cells sorted from blood, obtained in a trial of the OX40 agonist ivuxolimab. Receptor source: an adult with an advanced solid tumor such as melanoma, head and neck, liver or kidney cancer. The CDR3 runs from the conserved cysteine through the conserved F or W. Fields, in order: V gene, J gene, clone size, D gene, CDR3 protein, CDR3 DNA. The D gene is left open where the match is weak. Some rows mark clone size as missing; the rest say once, few, many or name a class of expanded clone.

>TRBV5-5|TRBJ1-5|.|.
CASSGGSDQPQHF
TGTGCCAGCAGCGGTGGGTCGGATCAGCCCCAGCATTTT
>TRBV15|TRBJ2-1|.|.
CATSRGVQGEWFF
TGTGCCACCAGCAGAGGGGTTCAGGGCGAGTGGTTCTTC
>TRBV7-3|TRBJ1-6|few|TRBD1
CASSLGQGDSPLHF
TGTGCCAGCAGCTTAGGACAGGGCGACTCACCCCTCCACTTT
>TRBV7-9|TRBJ2-7|.|TRBD1
CASSLARGGWHEQYF
TGTGCCAGCAGCTTAGCCCGAGGGGGCTGGCACGAGCAGTACTTC
>TRBV30|TRBJ2-2|.|.
CAWSVGNTGELFF
TGTGCCTGGAGTGTAGGGAACACCGGGGAGCTGTTTTTT
>TRBV7-6|TRBJ2-1|.|.
CASSLFGGRDEQFF
TGTGCCAGCAGCTTATTTGGGGGGCGGGATGAGCAGTTCTTC
>TRBV19|TRBJ2-5|.|TRBD2
CASRRGLAEKETQYF
TGTGCCAGTAGGAGAGGACTAGCGGAAAAAGAGACCCAGTACTTC
>TRBV28|TRBJ2-2|.|.
CASSLVGSTGELFF
TGTGCCAGCAGTTTAGTAGGATCCACCGGGGAGCTGTTTTTT
>TRBV7-9|TRBJ2-1|once|.
CASSQISYNEQFF
TGTGCCAGCAGCCAAATCTCCTACAATGAGCAGTTCTTC
>TRBV27|TRBJ2-2|.|TRBD2
CASSWAGVAGELFF
TGTGCCAGCAGTTGGGCGGGAGTGGCCGGGGAGCTGTTTTTT
>TRBV7-8|TRBJ2-1|.|.
CASSLAVTNEQFF
TGTGCCAGCAGCTTAGCGGTGACAAATGAGCAGTTCTTC
>TRBV27|TRBJ2-7|.|TRBD2
CASSPRGAGGYEQYF
TGTGCCAGCAGTCCGCGGGGAGCGGGAGGCTACGAGCAGTACTTC
>TRBV29-1|TRBJ1-1|once|.
CSATGSVLMNTEAFF
TGCAGCGCCACCGGGTCGGTCCTGATGAACACTGAAGCTTTCTTT
>TRBV15|TRBJ1-1|once|.
CATSRDGGSFDTEAFF
TGTGCCACCAGCAGAGATGGAGGGAGCTTTGACACTGAAGCTTTCTTT
>TRBV10-3|TRBJ1-1|.|TRBD1
CAISDLGTGLRNTEAFF
TGTGCCATCAGTGACCTGGGGACAGGGCTTAGAAACACTGAAGCTTTCTTT
>TRBV28|TRBJ1-2|.|.
CASSLAGVDYGYTF
TGTGCCAGCAGTTTAGCAGGTGTCGACTATGGCTACACCTTC
>TRBV7-9|TRBJ2-7|.|.
CASSPWPYEQYF
TGTGCCAGCAGCCCCTGGCCCTACGAGCAGTACTTC